This T cell receptor beta chain was obtained from a study of cytomegalovirus exposure and HLA in healthy donors. Broader study findings: There were some public TCRs occurring in many donors, but most TCR sequences were rare. Reports showed the classifier diagnosing cytomegalovirus status with high specificity and sensitivity. Overall, some 160 TCR beta chains were annotated as cytomegalovirus-associated.

TCRdb's copy holds only in-frame clones and misses some; the assay was immunoSEQ multiplex PCR. Of under 150,000 clones in the sample, approximately 90% were seen once. Germline CDR1 is SGHVS and CDR2 is FQNEAQ. This CDR3 comprises 16 residues. V lost 1 base and J lost 5, with 17 bases in between. Separate from the approximately 670-subject first cohort, the 120-subject validation cohort was the one that the donors belonged to. A remark on this clone: The antigen is undetermined.

The V gene is TRBV7-8, the J gene TRBJ1-1, with D perhaps matching TRBD1 (6 bases). This TCR was recovered from a woman aged 18-29 years in good health and CMV-seronegative. The sample was PBMCs. CDR3 in DNA: TGTGCCAGCAGCTTAGGGGAGACAGGTTATTGGACTGAAGCTTTCTTT. The encoded protein is CASSLGETGYWTEAFF.